This T cell receptor beta chain was sequenced for a study of identical twins. This clonotype has a handful of counts. This CDR3 is 15 amino acids long. After removal of 7 bases from V and 0 bases from J, the junction contained 6 bases not matched to a gene. Germline values: CDR1 SGHKS, CDR2 YYEKEE (reference sequence). In TCRdb, the 5' RACE reads were re-called with MiXCR into one record per CDR3 protein. The table shows 400,000 to 650,000 distinct CDR3 sequences, with 20% to 25% occurring only once. These data also featured in a second study, about T cells expressing NK-cell markers. That publication notes: CD8+ T cells in 5 or 6 donors included dominant NKG2C+ clonotypes at 1.0-7.0%. For a handful of donors, these clonotypes were likewise the leading ones in the CD3+CD56-NKG2C+ fraction.

This chain uses TRBV5-5 with TRBJ2-2; 7 nucleotides match TRBD1. This clonotype originated in a woman aged 18-29 years in good health. Sequencing input: CD4+ T cells sorted from blood. In DNA form, the CDR3 reads TGTGCCAGCGTCGGACAGGCCACGAACACCGGGGAGCTGTTTTTT. It translates to CASVGQATNTGELFF.